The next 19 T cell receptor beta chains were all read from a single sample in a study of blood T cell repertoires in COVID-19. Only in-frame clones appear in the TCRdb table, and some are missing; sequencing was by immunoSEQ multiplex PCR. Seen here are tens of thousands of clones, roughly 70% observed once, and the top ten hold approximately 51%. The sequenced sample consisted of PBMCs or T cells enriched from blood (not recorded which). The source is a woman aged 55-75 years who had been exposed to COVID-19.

CDR3 protein: CASSSLPGTSGRAFWEQFF. CDR3 DNA sequence: TGTGCCAGTAGTTCCCTCCCCGGGACTAGCGGGAGGGCATTTTGGGAGCAGTTCTTC. The genes are TRBV19 and TRBJ2-1, with TRBD2 identical over 16 bases. CDR1 is LNHDA, CDR2 SQIVND, per germline (reference sequence). V was clipped by 5 bases and J by 10 bases; unmatched bases: 17. CDR3 size: 19 residues.

CDR3 loop: CASSPKGLAGFATGELFF. The CDR3 bases are TGTGCCAGCAGCCCCAAGGGACTAGCGGGATTTGCCACCGGGGAGCTGTTTTTT. This chain joins TRBV11-2 and TRBJ2-2, with 13 nucleotides matching TRBD2. CDR1 SGHAT and CDR2 FQNNGV come from the germline V gene. After removal of 5 bases from V and 4 bases from J, the junction contained 10 bases not matched to a gene. The CDR3 spans 18 residues.

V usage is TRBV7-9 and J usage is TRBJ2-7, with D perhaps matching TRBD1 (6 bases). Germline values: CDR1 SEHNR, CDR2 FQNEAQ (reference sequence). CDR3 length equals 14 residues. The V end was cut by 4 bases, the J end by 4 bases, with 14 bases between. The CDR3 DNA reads TGTGCCAGCAGCTCATCCGAGAGGGGGTACGAGCAGTACTTC. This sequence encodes CASSSSERGYEQYF.

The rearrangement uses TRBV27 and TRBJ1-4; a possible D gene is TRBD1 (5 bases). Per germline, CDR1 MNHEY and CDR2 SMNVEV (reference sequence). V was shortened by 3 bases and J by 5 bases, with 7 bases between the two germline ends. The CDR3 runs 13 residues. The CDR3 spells CASSFAGNEKLFF. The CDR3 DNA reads TGTGCCAGCAGTTTTGCAGGGAATGAAAAACTGTTTTTT.

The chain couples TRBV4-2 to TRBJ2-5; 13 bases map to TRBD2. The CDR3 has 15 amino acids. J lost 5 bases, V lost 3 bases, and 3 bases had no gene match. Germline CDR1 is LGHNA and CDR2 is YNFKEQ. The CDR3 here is CASSQETSGGETQYF. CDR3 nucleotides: TGTGCCAGCAGCCAGGAGACTAGCGGGGGGGAGACCCAGTACTTC.

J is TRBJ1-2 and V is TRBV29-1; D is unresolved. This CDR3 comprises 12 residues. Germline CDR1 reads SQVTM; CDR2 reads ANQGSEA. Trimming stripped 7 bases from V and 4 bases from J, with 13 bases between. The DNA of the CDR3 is TGCAGCGCCGACCGGGGAACCTATGGCTACACCTTC. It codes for CSADRGTYGYTF.

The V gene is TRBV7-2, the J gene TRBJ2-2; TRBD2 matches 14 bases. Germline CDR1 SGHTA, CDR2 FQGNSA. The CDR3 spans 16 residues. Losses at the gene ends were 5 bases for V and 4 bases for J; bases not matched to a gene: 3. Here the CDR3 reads CASSQGLAGVTGELFF. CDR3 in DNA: TGTGCCAGCAGCCAGGGACTAGCGGGAGTCACCGGGGAGCTGTTTTTT.

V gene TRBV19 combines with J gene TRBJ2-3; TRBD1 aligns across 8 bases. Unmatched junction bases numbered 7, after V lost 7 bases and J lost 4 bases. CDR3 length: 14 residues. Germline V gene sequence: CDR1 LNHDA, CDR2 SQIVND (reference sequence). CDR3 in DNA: TGTGCCAGTAAAGACAGGGGTGGTTCAGATACGCAGTATTTT. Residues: CASKDRGGSDTQYF.

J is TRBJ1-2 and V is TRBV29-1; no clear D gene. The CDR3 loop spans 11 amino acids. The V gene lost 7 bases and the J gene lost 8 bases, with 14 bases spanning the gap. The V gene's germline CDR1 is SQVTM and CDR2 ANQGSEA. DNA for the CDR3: TGCAGCGACGGGAAGGGTCAGGGCTACACCTTC. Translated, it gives CSDGKGQGYTF.

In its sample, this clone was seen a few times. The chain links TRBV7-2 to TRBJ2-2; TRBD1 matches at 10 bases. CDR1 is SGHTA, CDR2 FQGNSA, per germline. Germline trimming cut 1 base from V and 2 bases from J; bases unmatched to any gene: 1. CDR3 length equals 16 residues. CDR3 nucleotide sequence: TGTGCCAGCAGCTTAGGGACAGGGGGTAACACCGGGGAGCTGTTTTTT. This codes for CASSLGTGGNTGELFF.

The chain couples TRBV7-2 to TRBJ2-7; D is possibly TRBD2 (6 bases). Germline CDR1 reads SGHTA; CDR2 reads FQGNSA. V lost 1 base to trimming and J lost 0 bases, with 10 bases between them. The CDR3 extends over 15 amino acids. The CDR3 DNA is TGTGCCAGCAGCTTAGATAGCGGAAGCTCCTACGAGCAGTACTTC. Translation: CASSLDSGSSYEQYF. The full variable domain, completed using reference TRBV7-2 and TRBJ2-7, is GAGVSQSPSNKVTEKGKDVELRCDPISGHTALYWYRQSLGQGLEFLIYFQGNSAPDKSGLPSDRFSAERTGGSVSTLTIQRTQQEDSAVYLCASSLDSGSSYEQYFGPGTRLTVT.

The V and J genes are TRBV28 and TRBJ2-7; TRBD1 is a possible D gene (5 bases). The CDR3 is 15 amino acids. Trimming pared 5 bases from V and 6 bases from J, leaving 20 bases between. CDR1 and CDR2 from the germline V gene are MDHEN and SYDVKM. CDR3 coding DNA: TGTGCCAGCAGTCCTCGACGGCAGGGAAACGCCGAGCAGTACTTC. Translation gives CASSPRRQGNAEQYF.

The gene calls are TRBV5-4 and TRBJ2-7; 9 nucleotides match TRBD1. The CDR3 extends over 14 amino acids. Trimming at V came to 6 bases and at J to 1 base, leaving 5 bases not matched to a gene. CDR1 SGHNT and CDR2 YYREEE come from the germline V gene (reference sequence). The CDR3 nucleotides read TGTGCCAGCACCCCCGGGACAGGGTCCTACGAGCAGTACTTC. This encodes CASTPGTGSYEQYF.

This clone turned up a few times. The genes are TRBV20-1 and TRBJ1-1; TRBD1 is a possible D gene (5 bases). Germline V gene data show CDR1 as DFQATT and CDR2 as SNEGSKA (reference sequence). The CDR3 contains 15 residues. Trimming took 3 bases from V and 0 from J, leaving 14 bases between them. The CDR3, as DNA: TGCAGTGCTAGTGTTTCCCGGGGGATGAACACTGAAGCTTTCTTT. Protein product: CSASVSRGMNTEAFF.

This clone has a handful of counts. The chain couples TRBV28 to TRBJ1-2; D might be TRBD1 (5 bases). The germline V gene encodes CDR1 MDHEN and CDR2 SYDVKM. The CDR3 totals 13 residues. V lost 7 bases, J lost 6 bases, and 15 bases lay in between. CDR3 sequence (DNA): TGTGCCAGCACCGGGGGGTGGGTAAATGGCTACACCTTC. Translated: CASTGGWVNGYTF.

The CDR3 spells CASSYSIGASNQPQHF. DNA of the CDR3: TGTGCCAGCAGTTACTCGATAGGGGCAAGCAATCAGCCCCAGCATTTT. The gene calls are TRBV6-5 and TRBJ1-5; weak D call: TRBD1 (5 bases). CDR1 is MNHEY and CDR2 is SVGAGI in the germline V gene. V lost 0 bases to trimming and J lost 1 base, with 10 bases between them. The CDR3 length is 16 residues.

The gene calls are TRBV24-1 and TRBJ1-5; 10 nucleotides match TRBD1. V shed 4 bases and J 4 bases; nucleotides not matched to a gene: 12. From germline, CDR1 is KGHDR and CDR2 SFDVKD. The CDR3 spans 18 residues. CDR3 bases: TGTGCCACCAGTGACCATATTACCGGGACAGGGGTAAATCAGCCCCAGCATTTT. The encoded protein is CATSDHITGTGVNQPQHF.

CDR3 nucleotide sequence: TGTGCCAGCTCACCAGATGCAGGGCCCTGGGATGGCTACACCTTC. Its protein product is CASSPDAGPWDGYTF. The chain combines TRBV18 with TRBJ1-2; D possibly corresponds to TRBD1 (5 bases). The CDR3 spans 15 residues. Germline CDR1 is KGHSH and CDR2 is LQKENI. Trimming cost V 2 bases and J 6 bases, with 16 bases left between them.

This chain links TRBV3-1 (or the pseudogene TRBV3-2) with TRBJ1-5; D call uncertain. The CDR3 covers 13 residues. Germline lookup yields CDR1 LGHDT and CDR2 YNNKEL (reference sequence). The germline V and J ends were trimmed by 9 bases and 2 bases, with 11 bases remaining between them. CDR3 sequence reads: CARKPGGNQPQHF. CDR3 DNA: TGTGCCAGAAAACCGGGAGGCAATCAGCCCCAGCATTTT.